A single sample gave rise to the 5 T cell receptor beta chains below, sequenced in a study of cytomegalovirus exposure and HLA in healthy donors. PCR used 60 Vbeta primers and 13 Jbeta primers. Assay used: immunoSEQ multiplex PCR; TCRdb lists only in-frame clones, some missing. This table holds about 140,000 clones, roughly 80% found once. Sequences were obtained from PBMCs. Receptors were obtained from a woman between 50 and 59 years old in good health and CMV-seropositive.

The CDR3 spells CASSYPGAYGYTF. In DNA, the CDR3 is TGTGCCAGCAGCTACCCAGGGGCCTATGGCTACACCTTC. V gene TRBV5-5 combines with J gene TRBJ1-2, with D possibly being TRBD1 (6 bases). Germline V gene lookup returns CDR1 SGHKS and CDR2 YYEKEE (reference sequence). Trimming shortened V by 3 bases and J by 4 bases, and 10 bases separated the two germline ends. The CDR3 spans 13 residues.

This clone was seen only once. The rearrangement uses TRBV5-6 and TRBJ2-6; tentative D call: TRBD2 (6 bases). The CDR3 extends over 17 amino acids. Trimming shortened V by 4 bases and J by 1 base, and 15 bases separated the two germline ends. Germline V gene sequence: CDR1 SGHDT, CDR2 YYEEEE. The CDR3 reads CASSRGYLRSGANVLTF. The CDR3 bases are TGTGCCAGCAGCCGGGGGTACCTTAGGTCTGGGGCCAACGTCCTGACTTTC. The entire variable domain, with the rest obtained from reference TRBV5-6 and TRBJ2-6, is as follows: DAGVTQSPTHLIKTRGQQVTLRCSPKSGHDTVSWYQQALGQGPQFIFQYYEEEERQRGNFPDRFSGHQFPNYSSELNVNALLLGDSALYLCASSRGYLRSGANVLTFGAGSRLTVL.

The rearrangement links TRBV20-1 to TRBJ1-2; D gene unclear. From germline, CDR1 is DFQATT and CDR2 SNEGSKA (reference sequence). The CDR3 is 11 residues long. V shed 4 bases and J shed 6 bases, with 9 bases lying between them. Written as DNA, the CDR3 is TGCAGTGCTATCGGGTGGAATGGCTACACCTTC. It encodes CSAIGWNGYTF.

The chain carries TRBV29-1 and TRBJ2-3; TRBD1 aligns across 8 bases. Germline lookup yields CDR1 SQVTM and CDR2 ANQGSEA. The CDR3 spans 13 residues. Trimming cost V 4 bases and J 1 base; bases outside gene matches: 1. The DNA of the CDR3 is TGCAGCGTTGCGACAGGGGGCACAGATACGCAGTATTTT. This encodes CSVATGGTDTQYF.

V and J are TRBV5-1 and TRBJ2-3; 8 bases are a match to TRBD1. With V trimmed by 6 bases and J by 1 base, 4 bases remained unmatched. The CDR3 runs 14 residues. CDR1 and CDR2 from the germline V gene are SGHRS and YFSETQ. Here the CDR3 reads CASTGTGGTDTQYF. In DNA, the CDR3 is TGCGCCAGCACCGGGACAGGCGGCACAGATACGCAGTATTTT.